The 4 T cell receptor beta chains below were found in one sample sequenced in a study of shared clonotypes between healthy human individuals. Naive CD8 cells, CD45RO-negative and positively selected for CCR7, excluded terminally differentiated effector memory CD45RA+ cells. The repertoire was sequenced with immunoSEQ multiplex PCR; TCRdb's copy has only in-frame clones and lacks some. The repertoire holds about 2.2 million clones, just under 95% seen once, with under 2% in the top ten. What was sequenced was naive CD8+ T cells from PBMCs. All receptors derive from a man between 18 and 29 years old in good health. Some clones in this sample may be carry-over from other donors' samples.

The chain carries TRBV27 and TRBJ2-1; D remains unclear. CDR1 is MNHEY, CDR2 SMNVEV, per germline (reference sequence). The CDR3 consists of 14 residues. Trimming shortened V by 0 bases and J by 4 bases, and 7 bases separated the two germline ends. CDR3 coding DNA: TGTGCCAGCAGTTTATCCACGGTATACAATGAGCAGTTCTTC. Its protein is CASSLSTVYNEQFF.

This rearrangement joins TRBV9 to TRBJ1-1; D is unclear. Deletions cut 5 bases from V and 1 base from J, with 6 bases between. The CDR3 spans 12 residues. Germline lookup yields CDR1 SGDLS and CDR2 YYNGEE. CDR3 protein: CASRGSNTEAFF. CDR3 coding DNA: TGTGCCAGCAGAGGTTCGAACACTGAAGCTTTCTTT.

This clone has only one observation. The chain recombines TRBV10-3 with TRBJ2-1; 7 nucleotides line up with TRBD2. Losses at the gene ends were 2 bases for V and 5 bases for J; bases not matched to a gene: 3. CDR1 and CDR2 from the germline V gene are ENHRY and SYGVKD. The CDR3 contains 14 residues. Here the CDR3 reads CAISEGLENNEQFF. DNA of the CDR3: TGTGCCATCAGTGAGGGACTAGAGAACAATGAGCAGTTCTTC.

CDR3 in DNA: TGCGCCAGCAGCTTCATTAGCGGGAGCTCCTACAATGAGCAGTTCTTC. Its translation: CASSFISGSSYNEQFF. The chain combines TRBV5-1 with TRBJ2-1; 9 positions agree with TRBD2. CDR1 is SGHRS and CDR2 is YFSETQ in the germline V gene. The CDR3 runs to 16 residues. J gave up 0 bases and V 2 bases, and 3 bases lay outside the gene matches. The full variable domain, its missing parts supplied by reference TRBV5-1 and TRBJ2-1, is KAGVTQTPRYLIKTRGQQVTLSCSPISGHRSVSWYQQTPGQGLQFLFEYFSETQRNKGNFPGRFSGRQFSNSRSEMNVSTLELGDSALYLCASSFISGSSYNEQFFGPGTRLTVL.